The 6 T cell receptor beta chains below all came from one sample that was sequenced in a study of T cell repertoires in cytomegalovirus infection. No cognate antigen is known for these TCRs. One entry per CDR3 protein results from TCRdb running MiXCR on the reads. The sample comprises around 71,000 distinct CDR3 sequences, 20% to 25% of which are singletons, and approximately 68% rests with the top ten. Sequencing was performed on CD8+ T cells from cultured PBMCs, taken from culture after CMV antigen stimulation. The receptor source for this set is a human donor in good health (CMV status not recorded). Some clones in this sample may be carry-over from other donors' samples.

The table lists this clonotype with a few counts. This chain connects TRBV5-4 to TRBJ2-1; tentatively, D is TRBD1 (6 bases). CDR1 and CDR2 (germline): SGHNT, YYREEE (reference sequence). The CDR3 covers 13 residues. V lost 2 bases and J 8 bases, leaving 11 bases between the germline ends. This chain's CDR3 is CASSFRQVDEQFF. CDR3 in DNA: TGTGCCAGCAGCTTCCGACAGGTCGATGAGCAGTTCTTC.

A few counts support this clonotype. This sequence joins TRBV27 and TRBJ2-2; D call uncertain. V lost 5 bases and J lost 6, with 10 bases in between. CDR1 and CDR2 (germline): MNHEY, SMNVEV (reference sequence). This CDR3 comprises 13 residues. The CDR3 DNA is TGTGCCAGCAGTCCCTACGCCCCCGGGGAGCTGTTTTTT. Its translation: CASSPYAPGELFF.

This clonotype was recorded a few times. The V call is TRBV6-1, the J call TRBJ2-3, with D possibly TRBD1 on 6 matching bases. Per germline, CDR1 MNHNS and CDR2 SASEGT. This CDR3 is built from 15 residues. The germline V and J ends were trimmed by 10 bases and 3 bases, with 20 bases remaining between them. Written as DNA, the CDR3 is TGTGCCATCACGGGATTAGGGGGTTATACAGATACGCAGTATTTT. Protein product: CAITGLGGYTDTQYF.

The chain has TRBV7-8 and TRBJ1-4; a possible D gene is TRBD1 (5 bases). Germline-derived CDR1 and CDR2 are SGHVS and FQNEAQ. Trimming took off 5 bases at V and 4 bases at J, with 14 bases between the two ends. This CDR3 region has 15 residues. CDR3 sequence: CASSRAGPGNEKLFF. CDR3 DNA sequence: TGTGCCAGCAGCCGGGCGGGACCCGGTAATGAAAAACTGTTTTTT.

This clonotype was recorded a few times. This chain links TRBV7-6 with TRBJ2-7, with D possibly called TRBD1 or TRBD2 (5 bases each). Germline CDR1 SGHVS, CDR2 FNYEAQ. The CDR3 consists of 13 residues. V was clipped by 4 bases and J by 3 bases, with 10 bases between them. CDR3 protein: CASSSGTDYEQYF. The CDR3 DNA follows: TGTGCCAGCAGCTCCGGGACGGACTACGAGCAGTACTTC.

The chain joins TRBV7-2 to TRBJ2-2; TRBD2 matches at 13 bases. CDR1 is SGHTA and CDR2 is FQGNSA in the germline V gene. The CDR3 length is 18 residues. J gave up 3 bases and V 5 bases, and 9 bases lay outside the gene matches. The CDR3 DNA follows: TGTGCCAGCAGCCTCCGACTAGCGGGGGGCCAATACACCGGGGAGCTGTTTTTT. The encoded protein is CASSLRLAGGQYTGELFF.